This T cell receptor (beta chain) was observed in a study of persistence of HIV-infected CD4 T cells. A remark on this clone: The antigen remains unidentified.

Findings and limits, study-wide: Rare CMV-responding cells carrying HIV-1 proviruses were not analyzed separately for TCR.

Sequencing used immunoSEQ version 4 in survey mode. Clones were read by immunoSEQ multiplex PCR, and TCRdb kept only the in-frame ones, dropping some. This sample yields under 40,000 clones, of which about four fifths are seen a single time; approximately 20% belongs to the top ten. An overlapping HIV-1 Gag peptide pool stimulated these cells at roughly 1 ug/peptide/mL. CD40L-negative CD69-negative CD45RO-high memory CD4+ T cells were sorted as populations depleted of antigen-responding cells. Source: CD4+ T cells sorted from PBMCs after roughly 18-hour stimulation, taken from a patient who received antiretroviral therapy. The receptor was isolated from an adult woman with HIV who was CMV-seropositive.

As DNA, the CDR3 is TGCGCCAGCAGCTTGGAGTGGAGCGGGGTCCAAGAGACCCAGTACTTC. This codes for CASSLEWSGVQETQYF. The chain is built from TRBV5-1 and TRBJ2-5, with 7 nucleotides matching TRBD2. CDR1 and CDR2 (germline): SGHRS, YFSETQ. The CDR3 covers 16 residues. J lost 1 base, V lost 0 bases, and 6 bases had no gene match.